The rows below give T cell receptor beta chains drawn from one sample of a study of PD-L1 blockade in urothelial cancer. Clones were read by immunoSEQ multiplex PCR, and TCRdb kept only the in-frame ones, dropping some. The profile shows 35,000 to 55,000 clones, roughly 78% of them singletons. This specimen was PBMCs, taken around atezolizumab (anti-PD-L1) treatment. The receptor set was obtained from a man aged 70-80 years with urothelial cancer. Both conserved end residues are part of each CDR3. Each record gives: clone size, V gene, D gene, J gene, CDR3 DNA, CDR3 protein. The D gene is left open where the match is weak. Rows may omit the clone size; those that give it use once, few, many or a size class.

.,TRBV28,.,TRBJ2-7,TGTGCCAGCAGTTTAGGACAGTCCCGCGAGCAGTACTTC,CASSLGQSREQYF
.,TRBV7-9,.,TRBJ1-2,TGTGCCAGCAGCGCAAGTGGTCCAGATGGCTACACCTTC,CASSASGPDGYTF
.,TRBV19,TRBD1,TRBJ1-3,TGTGCCAGTAACCCGCTTGACAGGGTGAACACCATATATTTT,CASNPLDRVNTIYF
.,TRBV5-4,.,TRBJ2-3,TGTGCCAGCAGCTTGGTCTCCACAGATACGCAGTATTTT,CASSLVSTDTQYF
.,TRBV5-1,TRBD2,TRBJ2-1,TGCGCCAGCAGCTCAAGACTAGCGGGAGTACCCTACAATGAGCAGTTCTTC,CASSSRLAGVPYNEQFF
few,TRBV5-1,.,TRBJ2-3,TGCGCCAGCAGCTTGGCCGGGGGGCTTCGCACAGATACGCAGTATTTT,CASSLAGGLRTDTQYF
.,TRBV5-4,.,TRBJ2-5,TGTGCCAGCAGCTCCGGTGATCTGGCGGGGATTGGAGAGACCCAGTACTTC,CASSSGDLAGIGETQYF
.,TRBV25-1,.,TRBJ2-3,TGTGCCAGCAGTCCGAGAGGGTCAAACATCACAGATACGCAGTATTTT,CASSPRGSNITDTQYF
.,TRBV5-1,TRBD1,TRBJ1-1,TGCGCCAGCATGGGGCCGACAGGGGGCGGCACTGAAGCTTTCTTT,CASMGPTGGGTEAFF
.,TRBV6-1,TRBD1,TRBJ2-7,TGTGCCAGCAGTCCGGGACAGTCCTACGAGCAGTACTTC,CASSPGQSYEQYF
.,TRBV4-3,TRBD2,TRBJ2-1,TGCGCCAGCACCCTTCTTCCGGGACTAGCGGGAGGGAGTGAGCAGTTCTTC,CASTLLPGLAGGSEQFF
.,TRBV19,TRBD1,TRBJ2-1,TGTGCCAGTAACCCTAGACAGGGGTCCTCCTACAATGAGCAGTTCTTC,CASNPRQGSSYNEQFF
.,TRBV9,.,TRBJ2-7,TGTGCCAGCAGCGTAGATGCTCGCGGGGCCTACGAGCAGTACTTC,CASSVDARGAYEQYF
.,TRBV9,TRBD1,TRBJ1-2,TGTGCCAGCAGCGTAGGGGACAGCTATGGCTACACCTTC,CASSVGDSYGYTF
.,TRBV6-4,TRBD1,TRBJ2-3,TGTGCCAGCAGTGATACGGCTCAGGGGGCTACGCAGTATTTT,CASSDTAQGATQYF
.,TRBV5-1,.,TRBJ2-2,TGCGCCAGCAGCTTGGCGGTTGCGATCGGGGAGCTGTTTTTT,CASSLAVAIGELFF
.,TRBV9,TRBD2,TRBJ2-3,TGTGCCAGCAGCGTCCAGACTAGCGTCGGGCTCGCAGATACGCAGTATTTT,CASSVQTSVGLADTQYF
.,TRBV28,TRBD1,TRBJ1-4,TGTGCCAGCAGGCCCTCGACAGGGTGGCCCGAGGATGAAAAACTGTTTTTT,CASRPSTGWPEDEKLFF